Each of the 27 T cell receptor beta chains below was sequenced from the same sample in a study of cytomegalovirus exposure and HLA in healthy donors. Amplification used 60 Vbeta primers and 13 Jbeta primers. The repertoire was sequenced with immunoSEQ multiplex PCR; TCRdb's copy has only in-frame clones and lacks some. This table holds over 65,000 clones, approximately 71% found once. Sequences were obtained from PBMCs. Receptor source: a woman in her forties in good health and CMV-seronegative.

The chain carries TRBV5-8 and TRBJ1-4; D is unresolved. CDR3 length equals 14 residues. Germline loops: CDR1 SGHTS, CDR2 YDEGEE. Trimming pared 5 bases from V and 8 bases from J, leaving 16 bases between. The CDR3 DNA follows: TGTGCCAGCAGGACCTACCGGGAGGGCGAAAAACTGTTTTTT. Translation gives CASRTYREGEKLFF.

V gene TRBV19 combines with J gene TRBJ2-1; 9 bases are a match to TRBD2. The CDR3 loop spans 16 amino acids. The trim removed 5 bases at V and 8 bases at J, leaving 13 bases unmatched. The germline V gene encodes CDR1 LNHDA and CDR2 SQIVND (reference sequence). DNA for the CDR3: TGTGCCAGTAGTTCGGGTAGCGGGAGCATTAGGGATGAGCAGTTCTTC. It specifies CASSSGSGSIRDEQFF. The complete variable domain, with remaining parts taken from reference TRBV19 and TRBJ2-1, reads DGGITQSPKYLFRKEGQNVTLSCEQNLNHDAMYWYRQDPGQGLRLIYYSQIVNDFQKGDIAEGYSVSREKKESFPLTVTSAQKNPTAFYLCASSSGSGSIRDEQFFGPGTRLTVL.

The rearrangement links TRBV2 to TRBJ2-7; maybe TRBD2 (6 bases). CDR3 size: 15 residues. V was shortened by 4 bases and J by 0 bases, with 13 bases between the two germline ends. From germline, CDR1 is SNHLY and CDR2 FYNNEI. The CDR3 is CASSVSGYRSYEQYF. CDR3 coding DNA: TGTGCCAGCAGTGTGAGCGGGTACCGCTCCTACGAGCAGTACTTC.

This clone was seen only once. The chain couples TRBV14 to TRBJ1-3; no clear D. Germline CDR1 SGHDN, CDR2 FVKESK. V lost 4 bases and J lost 0, with 10 bases in between. The CDR3 consists of 15 residues. The chain's CDR3 is CASSPYQSSGNTIYF. DNA for the CDR3: TGTGCCAGCAGCCCCTATCAAAGCTCTGGAAACACCATATATTTT.

This clone showed up just once. The chain is built from TRBV9 and TRBJ1-5; D not certain. The CDR3 consists of 15 residues. V lost 0 bases, J lost 4 bases, and 11 bases lay in between. The germline V gene encodes CDR1 SGDLS and CDR2 YYNGEE. As DNA, the CDR3 is TGTGCCAGCAGCGTAGGAGTGGGAGGGAATCAGCCCCAGCATTTT. Protein: CASSVGVGGNQPQHF.

This clone was counted once. The chain has TRBV6-6 and TRBJ2-7; 8 bases align to TRBD1. Trimming at V came to 4 bases and at J to 3 bases, leaving 5 bases not matched to a gene. This CDR3 comprises 14 residues. Germline V lookup: CDR1 MNHNY, CDR2 SVGAGI (reference sequence). In DNA form, the CDR3 reads TGTGCCAGCAGTTCCGGGACAGGACTCTACGAGCAGTACTTC. Translation gives CASSSGTGLYEQYF.

The chain uses TRBV10-3 and TRBJ1-6; tentatively, D is TRBD1 (6 bases). CDR1 and CDR2 from the germline V gene are ENHRY and SYGVKD. V shed 2 bases and J shed 9 bases, with 8 bases lying between them. The CDR3 is made up of 13 amino acids. CDR3 residues: CAISEGRGSPLHF. DNA for the CDR3: TGTGCCATCAGTGAGGGCAGGGGTTCACCCCTCCACTTT.

J is TRBJ2-2 and V is TRBV19; perhaps TRBD1 as D (6 bases). The CDR3 loop spans 19 amino acids. CDR1 and CDR2 from the germline V gene are LNHDA and SQIVND (reference sequence). The V gene lost 4 bases and the J gene lost 5 bases, with 26 bases spanning the gap. The chain's CDR3 is CASSTIQGWGSVSTGELFF. In nucleotides, the CDR3 is TGTGCCAGTAGTACTATACAGGGTTGGGGGAGCGTGAGTACCGGGGAGCTGTTTTTT.

This chain joins TRBV5-1 and TRBJ1-3; 7 bases align to TRBD1. The CDR3 totals 16 residues. J was trimmed by 4 bases and V by 0 bases; bases with no gene match: 7. CDR1 is SGHRS, CDR2 YFSETQ, per germline. The CDR3, as DNA: TGCGCCAGCAGCTTGGGAGAGGGGGCGCGGGGAAACACCATATATTTT. Amino acids: CASSLGEGARGNTIYF.

The V and J genes are TRBV11-2 and TRBJ2-7; 10 positions agree with TRBD1. V lost 2 bases and J lost 2; bases outside the gene matches: 3. The CDR3 runs 15 residues. The V gene's germline CDR1 is SGHAT and CDR2 FQNNGV. CDR3 loop: CASSLFGTGAYEQYF. CDR3 DNA: TGTGCCAGCAGCTTATTTGGGACAGGGGCCTACGAGCAGTACTTC.

This clone was detected once. The gene calls are TRBV30 and TRBJ2-2; D is uncertain. Trimming shortened V by 0 bases and J by 4 bases, and 6 bases separated the two germline ends. Germline lookup yields CDR1 GTSNPN and CDR2 SVGIG (reference sequence). This CDR3 has 13 amino acids. The CDR3 sequence: CAWSVLGTGELFF. Here the CDR3 DNA reads TGTGCCTGGAGTGTTCTAGGCACCGGGGAGCTGTTTTTT.

The V and J genes are TRBV4-1 and TRBJ2-2; 8 bases agree with TRBD2. The ends lost 4 bases at V and 7 bases at J; junction bases unmatched: 8. The CDR3 covers 15 residues. Germline V gene data show CDR1 as MGHRA and CDR2 as YSYEKL. The CDR3 here is CASSRTGRADGELFF. The CDR3 nucleotides are TGCGCCAGCAGCCGCACCGGGAGGGCCGACGGGGAGCTGTTTTTT.

The rearrangement uses TRBV28 and TRBJ2-7; 7 nucleotides agree with TRBD1. V gave up 7 bases and J gave up 6 bases; unmatched junction bases: 15. CDR1 is MDHEN and CDR2 is SYDVKM in the germline V gene. The CDR3 spans 15 residues. CDR3 sequence reads: CASNRNRGRGSEQYF. CDR3 DNA: TGTGCCAGCAACCGGAACCGTGGCAGGGGGTCCGAGCAGTACTTC.

This chain joins TRBV7-2 and TRBJ1-5, with unresolved D. CDR1 is SGHTA and CDR2 is FQGNSA in the germline V gene. Deletions cut 3 bases from V and 0 bases from J, with 9 bases between. There are 15 residues in the CDR3. This chain's CDR3 is CASSFSVNSNQPQHF. The DNA of the CDR3 is TGTGCCAGCAGCTTCAGTGTCAATAGCAATCAGCCCCAGCATTTT. Variable domain in full (rest from reference TRBV7-2 and TRBJ1-5): GAGVSQSPSNKVTEKGKDVELRCDPISGHTALYWYRQSLGQGLEFLIYFQGNSAPDKSGLPSDRFSAERTGGSVSTLTIQRTQQEDSAVYLCASSFSVNSNQPQHFGDGTRLSIL.

The chain carries TRBV2 and TRBJ2-7; D might be TRBD2 (6 bases). This CDR3 has 15 amino acids. CDR1 is SNHLY, CDR2 FYNNEI, per germline. V lost 6 bases and J lost 2, with 17 bases in between. The CDR3 loop reads CASSDYRLEPYEQYF. DNA of the CDR3: TGTGCCAGCAGCGATTACAGACTAGAGCCCTACGAGCAGTACTTC.

The V call is TRBV6-1, the J call TRBJ2-7; 7 bases agree with TRBD2. V shed 6 bases and J 3 bases; nucleotides not matched to a gene: 11. There are 15 residues in the CDR3. From germline, CDR1 is MNHNS and CDR2 SASEGT. As DNA, the CDR3 is TGTGCCAGCAGGGGTAGGGGCGGGAGAAGCTACGAGCAGTACTTC. Translating gives CASRGRGGRSYEQYF.

The genes are TRBV5-4 and TRBJ1-4; the match to TRBD1 covers 9 bases. The CDR3 runs to 15 residues. Germline V gene lookup returns CDR1 SGHNT and CDR2 YYREEE (reference sequence). With 5 bases clipped from V and 6 bases from J, the junction kept 8 bases outside the gene matches. CDR3 nucleotide sequence: TGTGCCAGCAGGCCGGGACAGGGAGGGGATGAAAAACTGTTTTTT. Encoded protein: CASRPGQGGDEKLFF.

The V and J genes are TRBV6-5 and TRBJ1-1; TRBD1 is a possible D gene (5 bases). CDR1 is MNHEY, CDR2 SVGAGI, per germline. V was cut by 0 bases and J by 1 base, with 9 bases left in between. This CDR3 has 15 amino acids. The CDR3 reads CASSYSRTKNTEAFF. The CDR3 DNA reads TGTGCCAGCAGTTACTCGCGGACAAAGAACACTGAAGCTTTCTTT.

The chain employs TRBV10-1 and TRBJ2-7, with D maybe TRBD2 (5 bases). This CDR3 is 13 amino acids long. The germline V gene has CDR1 WNHNN and CDR2 SYGVQD (reference sequence). Trimming left V 7 bases short and J 6 bases short, with 16 bases between. In nucleotides, the CDR3 is TGCGCCAGCAACCTCGGCGGAGAGGGCGAGCAGTACTTC. Translation: CASNLGGEGEQYF.

The rearrangement uses TRBV6-5 and TRBJ1-1, with TRBD1 as a possible D gene (5 bases). The V end was cut by 4 bases, the J end by 0 bases, with 9 bases between. This CDR3 spans 14 amino acids. Germline CDR1 reads MNHEY; CDR2 reads SVGAGI. For the CDR3, the DNA is TGTGCCAGCAGTTCAGGAGGGGTGAACACTGAAGCTTTCTTT. Residues: CASSSGGVNTEAFF.

The chain combines TRBV15 with TRBJ2-1, with a possible D match to TRBD1 (6 bases). The CDR3 loop spans 13 amino acids. Germline-derived CDR1 and CDR2 are LNHNV and YYDKDF (reference sequence). V dropped 5 bases and J dropped 7 bases, with 12 bases sitting between them. The CDR3 reads CATSDTGTNEQFF. In DNA form, the CDR3 reads TGTGCCACCAGCGACACAGGGACGAATGAGCAGTTCTTC.

This clone was counted once. A read error may produce the germline difference seen at one junction end. This chain joins TRBV4-2 and TRBJ1-4; D is undetermined. The CDR3 is 12 residues long. The germline gives CDR1 LGHNA, CDR2 YNFKEQ. CDR3 protein: CASSQDFRPTTF. CDR3 sequence (DNA): TGTGCCAGCAGCCAAGATTTTAGACCCACTACATTT.

The chain has TRBV5-1 and TRBJ2-3; perhaps TRBD2 as D (6 bases). Trimming cost V 0 bases and J 2 bases, with 13 bases left between them. The CDR3 is 16 amino acids. Germline V lookup: CDR1 SGHRS, CDR2 YFSETQ. The CDR3 here is CASSLVRTSPTDTQYF. Written as DNA, the CDR3 is TGCGCCAGCAGCTTGGTACGCACTAGCCCCACAGATACGCAGTATTTT.

This sequence joins TRBV30 and TRBJ1-2; possibly TRBD1 for D (5 bases). CDR1 GTSNPN and CDR2 SVGIG come from the germline V gene (reference sequence). V lost 0 bases to trimming and J lost 2 bases, with 7 bases between them. This CDR3 contains 13 residues. CDR3 residues: CAWSVGANYGYTF. Here the CDR3 DNA reads TGTGCCTGGAGTGTAGGGGCGAACTATGGCTACACCTTC. Together with reference TRBV30 and TRBJ1-2, the CDR3 gives the full variable domain: SQTIHQWPATLVQPVGSPLSLECTVEGTSNPNLYWYRQAAGRGLQLLFYSVGIGQISSEVPQNLSASRPQDRQFILSSKKLLLSDSGFYLCAWSVGANYGYTFGSGTRLTVV.

The rearrangement uses TRBV5-1 and TRBJ1-2; TRBD1 agrees at 8 bases. CDR3 length: 15 residues. Trimming removed 4 bases from V and 8 bases from J; junction bases left unmatched: 13. Germline V lookup: CDR1 SGHRS, CDR2 YFSETQ. DNA for the CDR3: TGCGCCAGCAGCCAAGGACAGGGCGCCGGGGGGGGCTACACCTTC. Its protein is CASSQGQGAGGGYTF.

The chain couples TRBV5-4 to TRBJ2-1; 9 positions agree with TRBD1. The germline V gene encodes CDR1 SGHNT and CDR2 YYREEE (reference sequence). The CDR3 length is 15 residues. Trimming at V came to 4 bases and at J to 1 base, leaving 3 bases not matched to a gene. CDR3 DNA: TGTGCCAGCAGCGTCGGACAGGGGTCCTACAATGAGCAGTTCTTC. It is translated as CASSVGQGSYNEQFF.

Only a few counts were recorded for this clone. J is TRBJ1-5 and V is TRBV10-3, with TRBD1 matching 7 bases. Germline lookup yields CDR1 ENHRY and CDR2 SYGVKD. V lost 0 bases and J lost 7; bases outside the gene matches: 6. This CDR3 comprises 15 residues. The CDR3 protein is CAISESGQGGQPQHF. DNA of the CDR3: TGTGCCATCAGTGAGTCAGGCCAGGGGGGACAGCCCCAGCATTTT.